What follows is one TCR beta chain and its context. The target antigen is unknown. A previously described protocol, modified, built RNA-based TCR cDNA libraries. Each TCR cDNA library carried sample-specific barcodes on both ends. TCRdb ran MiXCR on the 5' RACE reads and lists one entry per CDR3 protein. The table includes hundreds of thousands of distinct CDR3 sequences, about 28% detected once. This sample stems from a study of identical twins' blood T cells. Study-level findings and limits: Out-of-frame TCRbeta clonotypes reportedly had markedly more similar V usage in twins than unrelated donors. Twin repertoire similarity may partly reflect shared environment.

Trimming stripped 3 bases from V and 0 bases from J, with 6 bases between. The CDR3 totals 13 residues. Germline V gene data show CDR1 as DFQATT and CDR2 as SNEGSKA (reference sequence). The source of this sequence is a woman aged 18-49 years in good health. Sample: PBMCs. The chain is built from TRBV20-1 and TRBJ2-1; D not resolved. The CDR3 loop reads CSARRSSYNEQFF. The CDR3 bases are TGCAGTGCTAGGAGAAGCTCCTACAATGAGCAGTTCTTC.